This TCR beta chain was recorded in a study of patients and donors after allogeneic stem cell transplantation. Ten or more counts support this clonotype. TCRdb re-analysed the RT-PCR reads in MiXCR, keeping a single row per CDR3 protein. Here the sample spans about 28,000 distinct CDR3 sequences, 6.8% being singletons. The sequence derives from a human donor who was either an allogeneic HSCT recipient or a stem cell or donor lymphocyte infusion donor (not recorded which). It is not recorded whose cells these are; they may come from a transplant donor. Sequenced: blood, either unsorted or a sorted T cell fraction (not recorded which).

In nucleotides, the CDR3 is TGCGCCAGCAGCTCAAAAGTCGCACAGGGTACCCAAGAGACCCAGTACTTC. This gives the protein CASSSKVAQGTQETQYF. The rearrangement links TRBV5-1 to TRBJ2-5, with D maybe TRBD1 (6 bases). V gave up 3 bases and J gave up 1 base, with 19 bases separating them. This CDR3 spans 17 amino acids. Germline CDR1 and CDR2: SGHRS and YFSETQ.